There are a few counts of the clone carrying this T cell receptor beta chain. One entry per CDR3 protein, called by TCRdb with MiXCR from the RT-PCR reads. Among about 680,000 distinct CDR3 sequences listed, 13% to 15% were seen once. Germline values: CDR1 KGHSH, CDR2 LQKENI. The CDR3 length is 12 residues. The V gene lost 3 bases and the J gene lost 6 bases, with 5 bases spanning the gap. Material: memory CD4+ T cells from blood. The origin of this receptor is a female donor in good health, serving as a healthy control. The chain links TRBV18 to TRBJ2-2; the D is unclear. The CDR3, as DNA: TGTGCCAGCTCACCTACGTCCGGGGAGCTGTTTTTT. Its translation is CASSPTSGELFF.